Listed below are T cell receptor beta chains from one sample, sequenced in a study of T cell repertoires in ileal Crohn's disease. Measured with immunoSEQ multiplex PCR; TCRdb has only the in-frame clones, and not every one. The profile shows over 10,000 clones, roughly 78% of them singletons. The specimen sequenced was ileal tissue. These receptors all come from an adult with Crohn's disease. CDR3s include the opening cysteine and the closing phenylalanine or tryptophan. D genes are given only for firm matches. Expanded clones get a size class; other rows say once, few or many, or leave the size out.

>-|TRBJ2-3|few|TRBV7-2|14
TGTGCCAGCAGCTTACGGCCGGGAGTAGATACGCAGTATTTT
CASSLRPGVDTQYF
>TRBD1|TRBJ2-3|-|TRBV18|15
TGTGCCAGCTCACCAAAGACAGGGGGCCCAGATACGCAGTATTTT
CASSPKTGGPDTQYF
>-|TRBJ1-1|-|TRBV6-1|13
TGTGCCACCAGGTACCCGGGGGACACTGAAGCTTTCTTT
CATRYPGDTEAFF
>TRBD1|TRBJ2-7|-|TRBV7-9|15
TGTGCCAGCAGCTTAGAGGACAGGGGGATTCACGAGCAGTACTTC
CASSLEDRGIHEQYF
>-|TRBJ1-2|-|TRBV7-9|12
TGTGCCAGCAGCTTAGACACCTATGGCTACACCTTC
CASSLDTYGYTF
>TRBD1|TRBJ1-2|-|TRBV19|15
TGTGCCGGCTCCGAGGGACAGGGGGGCCGGGGAGGCTACACCTTC
CAGSEGQGGRGGYTF
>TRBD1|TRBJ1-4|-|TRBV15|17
TGTGCCACCAGCAGAGATACGGGACAGGGACTAAGAGAAAAACTGTTTTTT
CATSRDTGQGLREKLFF
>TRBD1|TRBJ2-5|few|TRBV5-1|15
TGCGCCAGCAGCTTGGTGGCAGGGGGTACGGAGACCCAGTACTTC
CASSLVAGGTETQYF
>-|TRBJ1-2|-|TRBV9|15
TGTGCCAGCAGCGTAAATCACAGGGAATCCTATGGCTACACCTTC
CASSVNHRESYGYTF
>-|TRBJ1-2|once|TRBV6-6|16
TGTGCCAGCACTCCCCGTGAAGGGGGTGTTGGGGGTGGCTACACCTTC
CASTPREGGVGGGYTF
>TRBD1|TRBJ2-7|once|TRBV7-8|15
TGTGCCAGCAGCTTACGGGACAGGCCTAGGGACGAGCAGTACTTC
CASSLRDRPRDEQYF
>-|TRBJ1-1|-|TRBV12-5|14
TGTGCTAGTGGCCCCCCCCGGACTGCGACTGAAGCTTTCTTT
CASGPPRTATEAFF
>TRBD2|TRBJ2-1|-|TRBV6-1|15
TGTGCCAGCTCTGGACTAGCGGGAGGTATCGGTGAGCAGTTCTTC
CASSGLAGGIGEQFF
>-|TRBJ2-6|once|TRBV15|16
TGTGCCACCAGCAGAGGGGCGGGCTCTGGGGCCAACGTCCTGACTTTC
CATSRGAGSGANVLTF
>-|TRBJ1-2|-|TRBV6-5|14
TGTGCCAGCAAGTCCCCAGGGGATGTCTATGGCTACACCTTC
CASKSPGDVYGYTF
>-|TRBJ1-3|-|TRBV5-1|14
TGCGCCAGCAGCTTGGCGGGGGTCGGAAACACCATATATTTT
CASSLAGVGNTIYF
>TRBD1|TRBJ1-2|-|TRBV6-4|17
TGTGCCAGCAGTGACTCGACCGGGACAGGGTTCGTCTATGGCTACACCTTC
CASSDSTGTGFVYGYTF
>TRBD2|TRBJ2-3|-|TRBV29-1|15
TGCAGCGTTGTCTCTGGACTAGCGGGACAAGATACGCAGTATTTT
CSVVSGLAGQDTQYF
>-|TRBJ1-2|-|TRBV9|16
TGTGCCAGCAGCCCAACAACTCGTACAGGGCTTATTGGCTACACCTTC
CASSPTTRTGLIGYTF
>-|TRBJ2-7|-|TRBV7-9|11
TGTGCCAGCAGCTCGGAGGGGGAGCAGTACTTC
CASSSEGEQYF
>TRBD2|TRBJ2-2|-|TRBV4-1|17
TGCGCCAGCAGCCACCCCGCCCTAGCGGGTGGGGTAGGGGAGCTGTTTTTT
CASSHPALAGGVGELFF
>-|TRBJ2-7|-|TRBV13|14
TGTGCCAGCAGCTCCGGACCGTCAGGGGCCGAGCAGTACTTC
CASSSGPSGAEQYF
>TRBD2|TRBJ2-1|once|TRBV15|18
TGTGCCACCAGCAGAGAACTAGCGGGAGCCCCCCCTTACAATGAGCAGTTCTTC
CATSRELAGAPPYNEQFF
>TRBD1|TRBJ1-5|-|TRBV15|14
TGTGCCACCAGCAAGACAGGGGGCGGCCAGCCCCAGCATTTT
CATSKTGGGQPQHF
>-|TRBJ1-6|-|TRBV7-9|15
TGTGCCAGCAGCTTAGAGGCGGGGGCGTATTCACCCCTCCACTTT
CASSLEAGAYSPLHF
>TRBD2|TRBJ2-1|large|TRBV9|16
TGTGCCAGCAGCGTCTATAGCGGGGGGGCTCGGAATGAGCAGTTCTTC
CASSVYSGGARNEQFF
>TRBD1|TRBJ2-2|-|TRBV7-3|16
TGTGCCAGCAGCCCCGGACAGGGGGTGGACACCGGGGAGCTGTTTTTT
CASSPGQGVDTGELFF
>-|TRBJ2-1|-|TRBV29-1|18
TGCAGCGTTGAAGCCATAACCCTCCATGTGGCGGGTAGCAATGAGCAGTTCTTC
CSVEAITLHVAGSNEQFF
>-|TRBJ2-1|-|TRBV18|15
TGTGCCAGCTCACCCTACAGGAAGTCCTACAATGAGCAGTTCTTC
CASSPYRKSYNEQFF
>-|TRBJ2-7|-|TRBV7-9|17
TGTGCCAGCAGCCCTCCCTGGGGGGGGCACAGCTCCTACGAGCAGTACTTC
CASSPPWGGHSSYEQYF
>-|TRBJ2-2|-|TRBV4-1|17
TGCGCCAGCAGCCAAGATCGCGGTCAAGCAGGGACCGGGGAGCTGTTTTTT
CASSQDRGQAGTGELFF
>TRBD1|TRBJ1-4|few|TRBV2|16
TGTGCCAGCAGTGAAGTTGGGACAGGGGCGGGGGAAAAACTGTTTTTT
CASSEVGTGAGEKLFF
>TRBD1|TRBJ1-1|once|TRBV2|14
TGTGCCAGCAGTGGGCGGGACAGGGGCGCTGAAGCTTTCTTT
CASSGRDRGAEAFF
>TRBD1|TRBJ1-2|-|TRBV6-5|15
TGTGCCAGCAGTTACTCCCGGGACAGTCTCTATGGCTACACCTTC
CASSYSRDSLYGYTF
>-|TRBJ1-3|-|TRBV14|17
TGTGCCAGCAGCCAAGTGCGGGGCGCCACCTCTGGAAACACCATATATTTT
CASSQVRGATSGNTIYF
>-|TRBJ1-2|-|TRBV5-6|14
TGTGCCAGCAGCTATTCGGGGGGCGCGGAGGGCTACACCTTC
CASSYSGGAEGYTF
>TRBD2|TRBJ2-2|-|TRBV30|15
TGTGCCTGGAGTGTACTAGCGGGAGTCACCGGGGAGCTGTTTTTT
CAWSVLAGVTGELFF
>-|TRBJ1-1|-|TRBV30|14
TGTGCCTGGAGTGGCGACAGAGTGAACACTGAAGCTTTCTTT
CAWSGDRVNTEAFF
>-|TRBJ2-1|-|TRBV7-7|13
TGTGCTAGCAGCACGGGGACCTACAATGAGCAGTTCTTC
CASSTGTYNEQFF
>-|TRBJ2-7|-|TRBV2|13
TGTGCCAGCTTCGGGACTCCCTCCTACGAGCAGTACTTC
CASFGTPSYEQYF
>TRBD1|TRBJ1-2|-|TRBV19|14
TGTGCCAGTAGTAAGGGACAGGGGCCCGGGGGCTACACCTTC
CASSKGQGPGGYTF
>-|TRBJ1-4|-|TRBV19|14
TGTGCCAGTGCAACCGTGGAGTTCCGTGAAAAACTGTTTTTT
CASATVEFREKLFF